Presented here are 26 T cell receptor beta chains from one specimen sequenced in a study of early T cells in non-severe SARS-CoV-2 infection. Via MiXCR, TCRdb re-called the 5' RACE reads, giving one row per CDR3 protein. The table includes 55,000 to 75,000 distinct CDR3 sequences, approximately 6.1% detected once. Sequencing used whole blood, obtained at baseline. The receptors were gathered from an adult who was a healthcare worker with PCR-confirmed SARS-CoV-2 infection or an uninfected control (not recorded which).

This clonotype was detected ten times or more. The gene calls are TRBV2 and TRBJ1-2; unclear D gene. CDR1 is SNHLY and CDR2 is FYNNEI in the germline V gene. The V end lost 7 bases, the J end lost 4 bases, and 13 bases lay between the germline ends. The CDR3 spans 13 residues. CDR3 loop: CASTAEGPYGYTF. DNA for the CDR3: TGTGCCAGCACAGCGGAAGGTCCCTATGGCTACACCTTC.

This clonotype was seen a few times. V and J are TRBV10-3 and TRBJ2-3; TRBD1 agrees at 9 bases. V lost 10 bases, J lost 5 bases, and 7 bases stayed unmatched. The CDR3 extends over 13 amino acids. The germline gives CDR1 ENHRY, CDR2 SYGVKD. The CDR3 here is CATSQGAKDTQYF. The CDR3 bases are TGTGCCACTTCACAGGGGGCAAAAGATACGCAGTATTTT.

In its sample, this clonotype was seen many times. V and J are TRBV6-5 and TRBJ2-7; 8 bases are shared with TRBD2. The V and J ends lost 7 bases and 2 bases, in that order; junction bases with no gene match: 7. This CDR3 has 14 amino acids. The germline V gene encodes CDR1 MNHEY and CDR2 SVGAGI. The CDR3 sequence: CASIPLAVPYEQYF. CDR3 DNA sequence: TGTGCCAGCATCCCACTAGCGGTCCCCTACGAGCAGTACTTC.

This clonotype was counted at least ten times. The chain couples TRBV20-1 to TRBJ2-1; D perhaps matches TRBD2 (5 bases). CDR3 length equals 15 residues. Germline assignment: CDR1 DFQATT and CDR2 SNEGSKA (reference sequence). Trimming took off 7 bases at V and 0 bases at J, with 16 bases between the two ends. The CDR3 DNA reads TGCAGTGTTCAGGAGGCTGGCAACTCCTACAATGAGCAGTTCTTC. Translation: CSVQEAGNSYNEQFF.

This clonotype was counted between two and nine times. The gene calls are TRBV14 and TRBJ2-3, with D tentatively TRBD1 (6 bases). The CDR3 runs to 16 residues. The V end was cut by 3 bases, the J end by 2 bases, with 15 bases between. The germline CDR1 and CDR2 sequences are SGHDN and FVKESK. This CDR3 reads CASSHNGQIFTDTQYF. The CDR3, as DNA: TGTGCCAGCAGCCATAACGGACAGATCTTCACAGATACGCAGTATTTT.

The table lists this clonotype with many counts. This chain connects TRBV7-9 to TRBJ2-5, with D possibly being TRBD1 (6 bases). CDR1 and CDR2 (germline): SEHNR, FQNEAQ (reference sequence). This CDR3 comprises 15 residues. V was trimmed by 6 bases and J by 3 bases, leaving 17 bases between them. Here the CDR3 DNA reads TGTGCCAGCAGAACATCAGGGGTAGGAAAAGAGACCCAGTACTTC. Translation gives CASRTSGVGKETQYF.

This clonotype was detected many times. This sequence joins TRBV6-1 and TRBJ1-2, with a tentative D call TRBD1 (5 bases). CDR3 length equals 13 residues. With 2 bases removed from V and 4 bases from J, the gap between germline ends came to 8 bases. CDR1 and CDR2 (germline): MNHNS, SASEGT. The CDR3 sequence: CASSERTPYGYTF. The CDR3, as DNA: TGTGCCAGCAGTGAACGGACACCCTATGGCTACACCTTC.

A few counts support this clonotype. The gene calls are TRBV20-1 and TRBJ2-7, with a possible D match to TRBD2 (5 bases). This CDR3 spans 12 amino acids. Deletions cut 6 bases from V and 0 bases from J, with 9 bases between. Per germline, CDR1 DFQATT and CDR2 SNEGSKA (reference sequence). CDR3 DNA: TGCAGTGCCGTAGCGCCCTCCTACGAGCAGTACTTC. Translated, it gives CSAVAPSYEQYF.

This clonotype was detected many times. This chain uses TRBV29-1 with TRBJ1-2; weak D call: TRBD1 (5 bases). In germline, CDR1 is SQVTM, CDR2 ANQGSEA. The germline V and J ends were trimmed by 0 bases and 8 bases, with 22 bases remaining between them. The CDR3 is 16 amino acids. The CDR3 nucleotides are TGCAGCGTTGAAGAACGGTTTTCACTCGGGGCGTCGGGCTACACCTTC. Its translation: CSVEERFSLGASGYTF.

This clonotype has a count of ten or more. The rearrangement uses TRBV29-1 and TRBJ2-5; maybe TRBD2 (6 bases). Germline V gene data show CDR1 as SQVTM and CDR2 as ANQGSEA. Between the trimmed V and J ends, which lost 4 bases and 4 bases, there was a span of 16 bases. The CDR3 spans 14 residues. The chain's CDR3 is CSVVWVGRRETQYF. In nucleotides, the CDR3 is TGCAGCGTTGTGTGGGTGGGGAGGCGAGAGACCCAGTACTTC.

This clonotype was detected only a few times. This chain links TRBV9 with TRBJ1-4; 7 positions match TRBD1. The junction had 4 bases not matched to a gene; V was cut back by 0 bases and J by 5 bases. Germline V lookup: CDR1 SGDLS, CDR2 YYNGEE. The CDR3 is 15 amino acids. This CDR3 is CASSVDPTGNEKLFF. The CDR3 region has the DNA TGTGCCAGCAGCGTAGACCCGACAGGGAATGAAAAACTGTTTTTT.

A note on this clonotype: One base away lies a much larger clone, so this may be a sequencing read error. The J gene is TRBJ2-7, the V gene TRBV19; D gene uncertain. Germline V gene lookup returns CDR1 LNHDA and CDR2 SQIVND (reference sequence). The CDR3 has 13 residues. The CDR3 sequence is CASSQVTSYERYF. CDR3 coding DNA: TGTGCCAGTAGCCAGGTTACCTCCTACGAGCGGTACTTC.

This clonotype was counted ten times or more. J is TRBJ2-1 and V is TRBV2; TRBD2 might be the D (5 bases). The V and J ends lost 7 bases and 1 base respectively, with 14 bases between them. The CDR3 is made up of 15 amino acids. Looked up from germline, CDR1 is SNHLY and CDR2 is FYNNEI. The CDR3 protein is CASKGVEGSYNEQFF. As DNA, the CDR3 is TGTGCCAGCAAGGGAGTGGAAGGGTCCTACAATGAGCAGTTCTTC.

This chain uses TRBV4-3 with TRBJ2-3; 7 positions match TRBD1. CDR1 and CDR2 (germline): LGHNA, YSLEER. The CDR3 covers 18 residues. With 4 bases clipped from V and 1 base from J, the junction kept 14 bases outside the gene matches. The CDR3 is CASSLQLRQGTGTDTQYF. The CDR3 DNA reads TGCGCCAGCAGCCTACAACTAAGACAGGGAACGGGCACAGATACGCAGTATTTT.

This clonotype has a handful of counts. The V gene is TRBV4-3, the J gene TRBJ1-4, with 10 nucleotides matching TRBD1. Germline CDR1 LGHNA, CDR2 YSLEER. The CDR3 spans 18 residues. The trim removed 4 bases at V and 0 bases at J, leaving 8 bases unmatched. The CDR3 here is CASSPGTGVLTTNEKLFF. As DNA, the CDR3 is TGCGCCAGCAGCCCCGGGACAGGGGTACTAACAACTAATGAAAAACTGTTTTTT.

In its sample, this clonotype was seen a few times. The chain combines TRBV29-1 with TRBJ2-2, with 7 bases fitting TRBD1. J gave up 3 bases and V 5 bases, and 3 bases lay outside the gene matches. The length of the CDR3 is 13 residues. Germline V gene sequence: CDR1 SQVTM, CDR2 ANQGSEA. CDR3 in amino acids: CSVLGQDTGELFF. The DNA for the CDR3 is TGCAGCGTTCTCGGACAGGACACCGGGGAGCTGTTTTTT.

V and J are TRBV19 and TRBJ2-3, with D perhaps TRBD2 (6 bases). Trimming took 3 bases from V and 0 from J, leaving 16 bases between them. The germline V gene encodes CDR1 LNHDA and CDR2 SQIVND (reference sequence). The CDR3 contains 17 residues. As DNA, the CDR3 is TGTGCCAGTAGTATTAGGGCTAGCGCCCCTAGCACAGATACGCAGTATTTT. This gives the protein CASSIRASAPSTDTQYF.

This clonotype appeared many times. This chain connects TRBV29-1 to TRBJ1-1; D is ambiguous. The V end lost 2 bases, the J end lost 0 bases, and 7 bases lay between the germline ends. CDR1 is SQVTM, CDR2 ANQGSEA, per germline. The CDR3 runs 13 residues. The CDR3 DNA is TGCAGCGTTGAACGGATTTTGAACACTGAAGCTTTCTTT. Translation gives CSVERILNTEAFF.

This clonotype was observed at least ten times. The chain links TRBV11-2 to TRBJ1-6; D is perhaps TRBD1 (5 bases). The CDR3 totals 15 residues. Germline-derived CDR1 and CDR2 are SGHAT and FQNNGV. V dropped 2 bases and J dropped 15 bases, with 20 bases sitting between them. CDR3 loop: CASSLFGSGPRVLHF. CDR3 DNA: TGTGCCAGCAGCTTATTTGGGTCAGGGCCCCGCGTCCTCCACTTT. Variable domain in full (rest from reference TRBV11-2 and TRBJ1-6): EAGVAQSPRYKIIEKRQSVAFWCNPISGHATLYWYQQILGQGPKLLIQFQNNGVVDDSQLPKDRFSAERLKGVDSTLKIQPAKLEDSAVYLCASSLFGSGPRVLHFGNGTRLTVT.

This clonotype has a count of ten or more. This rearrangement joins TRBV3-1 to TRBJ2-1, with 8 bases that match TRBD2. This CDR3 is built from 14 residues. J lost 7 bases, V lost 3 bases, and 5 bases had no gene match. Germline CDR1 and CDR2: LGHDT and YNNKEL (reference sequence). The CDR3 DNA reads TGTGCCAGCAGCCAGGGCGGGAGGCGGAATGAGCAGTTCTTC. Its translation: CASSQGGRRNEQFF.

This clonotype was observed a few times. CDR3 amino acids: CASSLAGATDTQYF. In nucleotides, the CDR3 is TGTGCCAGCAGCTTAGCCGGAGCGACAGATACGCAGTATTTT. V gene TRBV7-9 combines with J gene TRBJ2-3; D is ambiguous. The V gene lost 0 bases and the J gene lost 3 bases, with 7 bases spanning the gap. The CDR3 sequence is 14 residues long. Per germline, CDR1 SEHNR and CDR2 FQNEAQ (reference sequence).

The J gene is TRBJ2-2, the V gene TRBV28; D is possibly TRBD1 (6 bases). This CDR3 region has 14 residues. V lost 4 bases and J lost 7, with 13 bases in between. The germline gives CDR1 MDHEN, CDR2 SYDVKM. The CDR3 DNA reads TGTGCCAGCAGTTCGTACCAGGGGCACGGGGAGCTGTTTTTT. Amino acid sequence: CASSSYQGHGELFF. Full variable domain (outside the CDR3, taken from reference TRBV28 and TRBJ2-2): DVKVTQSSRYLVKRTGEKVFLECVQDMDHENMFWYRQDPGLGLRLIYFSYDVKMKEKGDIPEGYSVSREKKERFSLILESASTNQTSMYLCASSSYQGHGELFFGEGSRLTVL.

This clonotype occurred many times. The gene calls are TRBV20-1 and TRBJ1-1, with TRBD1 as a possible D gene (5 bases). CDR1 and CDR2 (germline): DFQATT, SNEGSKA (reference sequence). This CDR3 has 14 residues. V was trimmed by 3 bases and J by 4 bases, leaving 15 bases between them. Here the CDR3 reads CSASLTGRGTEAFF. The CDR3 coding sequence is TGCAGTGCTAGTCTTACGGGGAGGGGCACTGAAGCTTTCTTT.

This clonotype was seen more than once but under ten times. This chain joins TRBV27 and TRBJ1-1; 9 bases match TRBD1. The ends lost 3 bases at V and 4 bases at J; junction bases unmatched: 9. Germline CDR1 MNHEY, CDR2 SMNVEV (reference sequence). This CDR3 spans 16 amino acids. Here the CDR3 DNA reads TGTGCCAGCAGTTTGGGTAACAGGGGGCTTGGCACTGAAGCTTTCTTT. Amino acid sequence: CASSLGNRGLGTEAFF.

The J gene is TRBJ2-6, the V gene TRBV3-1, with D perhaps matching TRBD1 (7 bases). Looked up from germline, CDR1 is LGHDT and CDR2 is YNNKEL (reference sequence). The CDR3 sequence is 19 residues long. V was shortened by 1 base and J by 1 base, with 17 bases between the two germline ends. The CDR3 coding sequence is TGTGCCAGCAGCCAAGGCAAGGCAGGGGGGACTTCTGGGGCCAACGTCCTGACTTTC. It translates to CASSQGKAGGTSGANVLTF.

This clonotype has only a few counts. The CDR3 protein is CASSLGGTRYNEQFF. CDR3 nucleotide sequence: TGTGCCAGCAGCTTAGGGGGGACTAGATACAATGAGCAGTTCTTC. The chain links TRBV7-2 to TRBJ2-1, with 8 bases aligning to TRBD2. The CDR3 loop spans 15 amino acids. Germline CDR1 SGHTA, CDR2 FQGNSA. Losses at the gene ends were 1 base for V and 4 bases for J; bases not matched to a gene: 3.